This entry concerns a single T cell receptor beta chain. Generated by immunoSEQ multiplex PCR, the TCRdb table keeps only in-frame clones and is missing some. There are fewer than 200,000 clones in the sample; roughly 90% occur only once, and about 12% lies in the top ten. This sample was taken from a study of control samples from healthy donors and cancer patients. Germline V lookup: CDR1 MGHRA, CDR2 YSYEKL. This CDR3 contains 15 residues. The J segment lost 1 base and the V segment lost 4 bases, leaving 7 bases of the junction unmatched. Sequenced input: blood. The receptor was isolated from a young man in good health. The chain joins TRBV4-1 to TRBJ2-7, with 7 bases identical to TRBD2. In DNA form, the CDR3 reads TGCGCCAGCAGCCGGGGCGGGGGACCATCCTACGAGCAGTACTTC. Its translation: CASSRGGGPSYEQYF.